These 18 T cell receptor beta chains share one sample of origin, sequenced in a study of blood T cell repertoires in COVID-19. Produced via immunoSEQ multiplex PCR; TCRdb's table is partial and in-frame only. The repertoire holds over 25,000 clones, approximately 72% seen once, with roughly a third in the top ten. What was sequenced was peripheral blood. These receptors came from a man aged 80 or over with acute or convalescent COVID-19.

The genes are TRBV12-5 and TRBJ1-1; D might be TRBD1 (5 bases). Trimming removed 0 bases from V and 1 base from J, with 24 bases in between. The CDR3 loop spans 20 amino acids. Germline lookup yields CDR1 LGHNT and CDR2 FRNRAP. The CDR3 region is CASGLVVRLGGIGSNTEAFF. CDR3 in DNA: TGTGCTAGTGGTTTGGTAGTTAGGTTGGGGGGGATAGGGTCGAACACTGAAGCTTTCTTT.

V usage is TRBV27 and J usage is TRBJ2-3, with a weak D call TRBD1 (7 bases). Trimming took off 3 bases at V and 5 bases at J, with 18 bases between the two ends. The CDR3 consists of 16 residues. The germline V gene encodes CDR1 MNHEY and CDR2 SMNVEV (reference sequence). The CDR3 region has the DNA TGTGCCAGCAGTTTCGGTAGGAGGGGGCGGGGAGATACGCAGTATTTT. It translates to CASSFGRRGRGDTQYF.

This clone was seen only once. The chain is built from TRBV7-9 and TRBJ2-7; 11 bases agree with TRBD2. Germline CDR1 SEHNR, CDR2 FQNEAQ (reference sequence). The CDR3 sequence is 13 residues long. Unmatched junction bases numbered 0, after V lost 2 bases and J lost 6 bases. The CDR3 sequence is CASSLLAGGEQYF. CDR3 nucleotide sequence: TGTGCCAGCAGCTTACTAGCGGGGGGCGAGCAGTACTTC.

This clone has just one count. The V gene is TRBV25-1, the J gene TRBJ2-7; 8 nucleotides match TRBD2. The CDR3 length is 14 residues. Trimming cost V 5 bases and J 2 bases; bases outside gene matches: 5. Germline V gene lookup returns CDR1 MGHDK and CDR2 SYGVNS. This CDR3 is CASSKTSVPYEQYF. The CDR3 nucleotides read TGTGCCAGCAGTAAGACTAGCGTCCCCTACGAGCAGTACTTC.

The rearrangement uses TRBV3-1 (or the pseudogene TRBV3-2) and TRBJ1-1; D not resolved. The germline V gene encodes CDR1 LGHDT and CDR2 YNNKEL (reference sequence). There are 12 residues in the CDR3. V lost 2 bases, J lost 7 bases, and 8 bases lay in between. CDR3: CASSQTRNEAFF. CDR3 nucleotide sequence: TGTGCCAGCAGCCAAACGCGTAATGAAGCTTTCTTT.

This clone showed up just a few times. The chain has TRBV3-1 (or the pseudogene TRBV3-2) and TRBJ1-6; 7 bases agree with TRBD1. The trim removed 0 bases at V and 9 bases at J, leaving 5 bases unmatched. The CDR3 has 15 residues. Germline CDR1 LGHDT, CDR2 YNNKEL (reference sequence). The CDR3 loop is CASSQESRGTSPLHF. In DNA, the CDR3 is TGTGCCAGCAGCCAAGAGAGCAGGGGGACTTCACCCCTCCACTTT.

This chain joins TRBV12-3 or TRBV12-4 and TRBJ2-7; 9 bases line up with TRBD1. V shed 6 bases, J shed 5 bases, and the junction held 5 bases outside the gene matches. The CDR3 is 13 residues long. The chain's CDR3 is CASSPGTGNEQYF. The CDR3 region has the DNA TGTGCCAGCAGCCCCGGGACAGGGAACGAGCAGTACTTC.

This clone was counted only a few times. The chain joins TRBV15 to TRBJ2-7, with D maybe TRBD2 (5 bases). This CDR3 spans 13 amino acids. Germline CDR1 and CDR2: LNHNV and YYDKDF (reference sequence). V lost 3 bases and J lost 0, with 6 bases in between. The chain's CDR3 is CATSRGSSYEQYF. In DNA form, the CDR3 reads TGTGCCACCAGCAGGGGGAGCTCCTACGAGCAGTACTTC.

This clone was recorded a few times. This chain connects TRBV19 to TRBJ1-6; perhaps TRBD1 as D (6 bases). Trimming removed 5 bases at V and 11 bases at J, with 25 bases between. This CDR3 contains 17 residues. CDR1 and CDR2 (germline): LNHDA, SQIVND (reference sequence). DNA for the CDR3: TGTGCCAGTAGTCTCCAGCCCGACAGGCTATCACCCCCACCCCTCCACTTT. Translating gives CASSLQPDRLSPPPLHF.

This clone was counted between two and nine times. The rearrangement joins TRBV12-3 or TRBV12-4 to TRBJ2-1; 8 positions match TRBD1. CDR3 length equals 13 residues. The trim removed 6 bases at V and 7 bases at J, leaving 5 bases unmatched. This CDR3 reads CASSRDRWNEQFF. CDR3 nucleotides: TGTGCCAGCAGCCGGGACAGGTGGAATGAGCAGTTCTTC.

The chain couples TRBV5-4 to TRBJ2-3; unclear D gene. V was cut by 3 bases and J by 1 base, with 6 bases left in between. The CDR3 is 13 amino acids. Germline values: CDR1 SGHNT, CDR2 YYREEE (reference sequence). CDR3 sequence: CASSSTRTDTQYF. Here the CDR3 DNA reads TGTGCCAGCAGCTCTACCCGCACAGATACGCAGTATTTT.

V is TRBV2 and J is TRBJ1-6; the D is unclear. V lost 5 bases, J lost 8 bases, and 10 bases lay in between. Germline V gene lookup returns CDR1 SNHLY and CDR2 FYNNEI. The CDR3 is made up of 13 amino acids. The CDR3 loop reads CASSTSADSPLHF. The CDR3 region has the DNA TGTGCCAGCAGTACATCGGCGGATTCACCCCTCCACTTT.

The V and J genes are TRBV29-1 and TRBJ2-5, with 13 bases that match TRBD2. V shed 6 bases, J shed 3 bases, and the junction held 4 bases outside the gene matches. Germline CDR1 reads SQVTM; CDR2 reads ANQGSEA. The CDR3 covers 14 residues. In DNA, the CDR3 is TGCAGCGTGATCACTAGCGGGGGGGAAGAGACCCAGTACTTC. Translating gives CSVITSGGEETQYF.

The chain joins TRBV10-3 to TRBJ2-3; 12 nucleotides match TRBD2. This CDR3 is 18 amino acids long. Germline V gene lookup returns CDR1 ENHRY and CDR2 SYGVKD. V lost 3 bases and J lost 0; bases outside the gene matches: 7. This CDR3 reads CAISEGLAGKSSTDTQYF. CDR3 nucleotides: TGTGCCATCAGTGAAGGACTAGCGGGGAAGTCTAGCACAGATACGCAGTATTTT.

The CDR3 here is CASSQRGGVFSTDTQYF. CDR3 in DNA: TGTGCCAGCAGCCAACGGGGCGGGGTCTTCAGCACAGATACGCAGTATTTT. The J gene is TRBJ2-3, the V gene TRBV4-2; possible D gene TRBD2, 6 bases. Per the germline V gene, CDR1 is LGHNA and CDR2 is YNFKEQ. V shed 2 bases and J shed 0 bases, with 15 bases lying between them. The CDR3 is 17 residues long.

This clone was seen more than once but under ten times. CDR3 residues: CASSLGNSYEQYF. The CDR3 DNA sequence: TGCGCCAGCAGCTTGGGGAACAGCTACGAGCAGTACTTC. The rearrangement links TRBV5-1 to TRBJ2-7, with D unresolved. Trimming cost V 0 bases and J 3 bases, with 7 bases left between them. CDR3 length equals 13 residues. Germline loops: CDR1 SGHRS, CDR2 YFSETQ. Full variable domain (remainder filled in from reference TRBV5-1 and TRBJ2-7): KAGVTQTPRYLIKTRGQQVTLSCSPISGHRSVSWYQQTPGQGLQFLFEYFSETQRNKGNFPGRFSGRQFSNSRSEMNVSTLELGDSALYLCASSLGNSYEQYFGPGTRLTVT.

The chain joins TRBV7-8 to TRBJ1-2; D may be TRBD1 (5 bases). The germline CDR1 and CDR2 sequences are SGHVS and FQNEAQ. Deletions cut 6 bases from V and 7 bases from J, with 15 bases between. The length of the CDR3 is 13 residues. The CDR3 DNA reads TGTGCCAGCAGGCCGAAGGGACTAGGTGGCTACACCTTC. It encodes CASRPKGLGGYTF.

The CDR3 DNA follows: TGTGCCAGCAGCGTAGAGGAGGGCCGGAGGTACAATGAGCAGTTCTTC. It codes for CASSVEEGRRYNEQFF. J is TRBJ2-1 and V is TRBV9, with D possibly being TRBD2 (6 bases). This CDR3 comprises 16 residues. Germline CDR1 is SGDLS and CDR2 is YYNGEE. V lost 0 bases, J lost 4 bases, and 14 bases lay in between.